This T cell receptor beta chain was sequenced during a study of blood T cell repertoires in COVID-19. Repertoires were generated with immunoSEQ multiplex PCR, while TCRdb's copy carries only in-frame clones and drops some. The data show around 35,000 clones, roughly 80% seen once. This clone has just a few counts. The sample consisted of peripheral blood. The receptor's source is a man aged 70-80 years with COVID-19, enrolled during active disease.

The CDR3 is CSHQAQYEQYF. The CDR3 nucleotides read TGCAGCCACCAAGCTCAATACGAGCAGTACTTC. This sequence joins TRBV20-1 and TRBJ2-7; the D is unclear. Germline V gene data show CDR1 as DFQATT and CDR2 as SNEGSKA (reference sequence). The CDR3 is 11 amino acids.